This TCR beta chain was sequenced during a study of blood T cell repertoires in COVID-19 (dated by TCRdb to the early 2020s). Background for the entire study: The collaborator samples originated in the United States, Italy and Spain and spanned the acute and convalescent phases of COVID-19. The prospective study material was composed of cDNA or gDNA derived from T cells, B-cell-depleted T cells, or PBMCs. Subjects who had been exposed to COVID-19, were actively infected with it, or had recovered from it provided the deeply sampled blood TCRbeta repertoires that made up the dataset. The repertoires were released in a freely available public database intended as a resource for research on the immune response to SARS-CoV-2. The samples were drawn from the first 160 participants of the ongoing ImmuneRACE study and from some 1,300 subjects provided by 6 global collaborators. A de-identified subject ID, COVID-19 status, age in years and sex were almost always included in the sample metadata. Where available, HLA class I and class II types were obtained from metadata supplied by the sample provider rather than from assay-based typing.

The collaborating institutions used their own protocols to collect whole blood in K2EDTA tubes. For TCRbeta analysis, collaborators shipped samples in one of three forms: frozen whole blood, isolated PBMCs, or DNA extracted from either of those sample types. The immunoSEQ Assay, a bias-controlled multiplex PCR, was used to amplify TCRbeta CDR3 regions from genomic DNA. The published analysis was carried out like this. The number of nucleated cells in each sample was estimated by amplification of reference gene primers within the assay. To quantify the absolute abundance of each unique TCRbeta CDR3 rearrangement, sequence reads were collapsed and filtered. For each sample, productive Simpson clonality was calculated as the square root of Simpson's diversity index across productive rearrangements. TCRdb carries this immuneACCESS record with in-frame sequences only. Its versions omit some clonotypes, under half of them owing to an unresolved V gene in the studies checked, with the rest unexplained. That table supplies the V and J calls and clone size; D and trimming were determined from the DNA. A total of approximately 100,000 clones appear in this sample, more than 90% of them only once. The top ten clones comprise 4.5% to 6% of the sample.

Clipping removes 6 bases from V and 6 bases from J, with 10 as the unmatched junction base count. The CDR3 sequence holds 15 residues, the cysteine and phenylalanine included. Only the CDR3 DNA stays, 45 bases, in frame from base 1. CDR1 and CDR2 are drawn from the germline V gene: SNHLY, FYNNEI. To note about this clone: This receptor's antigen is unknown. One base away there is no much larger clone; base qualities are not given.

Here is what the overall study found, with its caveats: How much clinical and demographic metadata was included differed by source and by participant, and the metadata was provided uncurated.

The source is a man in his 70s with acute or convalescent COVID-19. The rearranged chain carries TRBV2 and TRBJ1-5, and TRBD1 aligns with 8 junction nucleotides. Sequencing input: peripheral blood. The sequence in DNA is TGTGCCAGCAGCGCCGGACAGGGAGGCCGTCAGCCCCAGCATTTT. It specifies CASSAGQGGRQPQHF.